Listed below are T cell receptor beta chains from one sample, sequenced in a study of molecular identifiers for immune sequencing clone quantification. One entry per CDR3 protein results from TCRdb running MiXCR on the PCR reads. Among 600,000 to 650,000 distinct CDR3 sequences listed, approximately 20% were seen once. Sequenced sample: naive CD8+ T cells from blood, with Jurkat cell RNA spiked in. Receptors originate from a human donor in good health. Some libraries in this study had Jurkat cell RNA spiked in. Both conserved end residues are part of each CDR3. A D gene is named only where the DNA matches it firmly. Expanded clones get a size class; other rows say once, few or many, or leave the size out.

V gene: TRBV6-2/TRBV6-3
J gene: TRBJ1-5
D gene: NA
clone size: many
CDR3 DNA: TGTGCCAGCAGCAGGGTTGGGAATCAGCCCCAGCATTTT
CDR3 protein: CASSRVGNQPQHF

V gene: TRBV27
J gene: TRBJ1-5
D gene: NA
clone size: NA
CDR3 DNA: TGTGCCAGCAGAACGGCTGGCAATCAGCCCCAGCATTTT
CDR3 protein: CASRTAGNQPQHF

V gene: TRBV7-8
J gene: TRBJ2-7
D gene: NA
clone size: many
CDR3 DNA: TGTGCCAGCAGCTTAGAACCGGCGCGAGGCGACGAGCAGTACTTC
CDR3 protein: CASSLEPARGDEQYF

V gene: TRBV5-4
J gene: TRBJ2-7
D gene: TRBD2
clone size: many
CDR3 DNA: TGTGCCAGCAGCTTCGGGGGGTCCCCCTACGAGCAGTACTTC
CDR3 protein: CASSFGGSPYEQYF

V gene: TRBV13
J gene: TRBJ2-7
D gene: NA
clone size: NA
CDR3 DNA: TGTGCCAGCAGCTTCAAGGGCCCCCACGAGCAGTACTTC
CDR3 protein: CASSFKGPHEQYF

V gene: TRBV7-3
J gene: TRBJ1-5
D gene: NA
clone size: NA
CDR3 DNA: TGTGCCAGCAGCTTATCCATGGATCAGCCCCAGCATTTT
CDR3 protein: CASSLSMDQPQHF

V gene: TRBV19
J gene: TRBJ2-1
D gene: NA
clone size: many
CDR3 DNA: TGTGCCAGTAGTATCTCCCCTAGCTCCTACAATGAGCAGTTCTTC
CDR3 protein: CASSISPSSYNEQFF

V gene: TRBV9
J gene: TRBJ2-3
D gene: NA
clone size: few
CDR3 DNA: TGTGCCAGCAGCGTAGTCGGCGGGAAGGACTCAGATACGCAGTATTTT
CDR3 protein: CASSVVGGKDSDTQYF

V gene: TRBV2
J gene: TRBJ2-5
D gene: NA
clone size: many
CDR3 DNA: TGTGCCAGCAGCCTTGGGACGGCGTACCAAGAGACCCAGTACTTC
CDR3 protein: CASSLGTAYQETQYF

V gene: TRBV7-9
J gene: TRBJ1-1
D gene: TRBD1
clone size: many
CDR3 DNA: TGTGCCAGCACTCCACAGGGGGGAAGGCACACTGAAGCTTTCTTT
CDR3 protein: CASTPQGGRHTEAFF

V gene: TRBV7-8
J gene: TRBJ1-5
D gene: NA
clone size: few
CDR3 DNA: TGTGCCAGCAGCCCAACCAGGGCCCTTAATCAGCCCCAGCATTTT
CDR3 protein: CASSPTRALNQPQHF

V gene: TRBV4-1
J gene: TRBJ2-3
D gene: NA
clone size: many
CDR3 DNA: TGTGCCAGCAGCCAAGATCTGGATACGCAGTATTTT
CDR3 protein: CASSQDLDTQYF

V gene: TRBV15
J gene: TRBJ2-7
D gene: NA
clone size: few
CDR3 DNA: TGTGCCACGCAAGGCCCTAGCTCCTACGAGCAGTACTTC
CDR3 protein: CATQGPSSYEQYF

V gene: TRBV27
J gene: TRBJ2-7
D gene: TRBD1
clone size: many
CDR3 DNA: TGTGCCAGCAGCCCGAACTGGGGAGTGACAGGGGGGTACGAGCAGTACTTC
CDR3 protein: CASSPNWGVTGGYEQYF

V gene: TRBV14
J gene: TRBJ2-7
D gene: TRBD2
clone size: many
CDR3 DNA: TGTGCCAGCAGCCAACACGTTGGACTAGCGGTGGTCGAGCAGTACTTC
CDR3 protein: CASSQHVGLAVVEQYF

V gene: TRBV7-2
J gene: TRBJ2-1
D gene: NA
clone size: many
CDR3 DNA: TGTGCCAGCAGCCCCACTAATGAGCAGTTCTTC
CDR3 protein: CASSPTNEQFF

V gene: TRBV30
J gene: TRBJ1-1
D gene: NA
clone size: many
CDR3 DNA: TGTGCCTGGGGACCGACGAACACTGAAGCTTTCTTT
CDR3 protein: CAWGPTNTEAFF

V gene: TRBV3-2
J gene: TRBJ1-2
D gene: NA
clone size: few
CDR3 DNA: TGTGCCAGCAGCCATTCGACAGGAGCCTATGGCTACACCTTC
CDR3 protein: CASSHSTGAYGYTF

V gene: TRBV27
J gene: TRBJ1-4
D gene: NA
clone size: many
CDR3 DNA: TGTGCCAGCAGTTTAGTGGGGGAGGGGGATGAAAAACTGTTTTTT
CDR3 protein: CASSLVGEGDEKLFF

V gene: TRBV4-3
J gene: TRBJ2-4
D gene: NA
clone size: many
CDR3 DNA: TGCGCCAGCAGCCAAGTGCTCGGCGGTGCCGATGCCAAAAACATTCAGTACTTC
CDR3 protein: CASSQVLGGADAKNIQYF

V gene: TRBV5-8
J gene: TRBJ2-4
D gene: TRBD2
clone size: NA
CDR3 DNA: TGTGCCAGCAGCTTGGCCGGTGGCGGGGGGGGGACGGCCAAAAACATTCAGTACTTC
CDR3 protein: CASSLAGGGGGTAKNIQYF

V gene: TRBV7-9
J gene: TRBJ1-2
D gene: TRBD1
clone size: NA
CDR3 DNA: TGTGCCAGCAGCTCCTACAGGGGGGTTGATGGCTACACCTTC
CDR3 protein: CASSSYRGVDGYTF

V gene: TRBV20-1
J gene: TRBJ2-7
D gene: TRBD1
clone size: many
CDR3 DNA: TGCAGTGCTAGGGGACAGTCCCGCCACGAGCAGTACTTC
CDR3 protein: CSARGQSRHEQYF

V gene: TRBV11-3
J gene: TRBJ1-1
D gene: NA
clone size: few
CDR3 DNA: TGTGCCAGCAGCTTAGATCCAGGACCGAACACTGAAGCTTTCTTT
CDR3 protein: CASSLDPGPNTEAFF

V gene: TRBV13
J gene: TRBJ1-4
D gene: NA
clone size: NA
CDR3 DNA: TGTGCCAGCAGTAATAGCACGGTACAGAATGAAAAACTGTTTTTT
CDR3 protein: CASSNSTVQNEKLFF

V gene: TRBV7-8
J gene: TRBJ2-3
D gene: TRBD2
clone size: many
CDR3 DNA: TGTGCCAGCAGCTTAGGGGTTGGGGGGGAAAGGGCAGATACGCAGTATTTT
CDR3 protein: CASSLGVGGERADTQYF

V gene: TRBV28
J gene: TRBJ1-6
D gene: NA
clone size: NA
CDR3 DNA: TGTGCCAGCACCCGGAAGGGCTATAATTCACCCCTCCACTTT
CDR3 protein: CASTRKGYNSPLHF

V gene: TRBV9
J gene: TRBJ1-1
D gene: TRBD1
clone size: many
CDR3 DNA: TGTGCCAGCAGCGCCACCGGGACAGAGGGAGCTTTCTTT
CDR3 protein: CASSATGTEGAFF

V gene: TRBV12-3/TRBV12-4
J gene: TRBJ2-2
D gene: NA
clone size: many
CDR3 DNA: TGTGCCAGCAGTTTGGGGGACACCACGAACACCGGGGAGCTGTTTTTT
CDR3 protein: CASSLGDTTNTGELFF

V gene: TRBV29-1
J gene: TRBJ2-7
D gene: NA
clone size: NA
CDR3 DNA: TGCAGCGTTCTTTTGATAGGTGGCCAGGCCTACGAGCAGTACTTC
CDR3 protein: CSVLLIGGQAYEQYF

V gene: TRBV11-2
J gene: TRBJ2-2
D gene: TRBD2
clone size: NA
CDR3 DNA: TGTGCCAGCAGCCCCAAAGACCTGGACGGGAGGACCGGGGAGCTGTTTTTT
CDR3 protein: CASSPKDLDGRTGELFF

V gene: TRBV28
J gene: TRBJ2-2
D gene: NA
clone size: many
CDR3 DNA: TGTGCCAGCAGTTATGAGAACACCGGGGAGCTGTTTTTT
CDR3 protein: CASSYENTGELFF

V gene: TRBV6-5
J gene: TRBJ2-5
D gene: TRBD2
clone size: many
CDR3 DNA: TGTGCCAGCAGACCGGGACTAAGCGAAGAGACCCAGTACTTC
CDR3 protein: CASRPGLSEETQYF

V gene: TRBV9
J gene: TRBJ1-1
D gene: NA
clone size: many
CDR3 DNA: TGTGCCAGCAGCACAAACAGGGTGCCGGGAGACACTGAAGCTTTCTTT
CDR3 protein: CASSTNRVPGDTEAFF

V gene: TRBV6-2/TRBV6-3
J gene: TRBJ1-1
D gene: NA
clone size: many
CDR3 DNA: TGTGCCAGCAGTTACGACTCTCAGGGGCGAGGTGAAGCTTTCTTT
CDR3 protein: CASSYDSQGRGEAFF

V gene: TRBV4-3
J gene: TRBJ2-1
D gene: NA
clone size: many
CDR3 DNA: TGCGCCAGCAGCCAAGGAACGAGCTCCTACAATGAGCAGTTCTTC
CDR3 protein: CASSQGTSSYNEQFF

V gene: TRBV6-5
J gene: TRBJ1-4
D gene: NA
clone size: many
CDR3 DNA: TGTGCCAGCAGTTACTCCGCTAATGAAAAACTGTTTTTT
CDR3 protein: CASSYSANEKLFF

V gene: TRBV29-1
J gene: TRBJ1-2
D gene: NA
clone size: many
CDR3 DNA: TGCAGCGTTGTAGATTCATCTAACTATGGCTACACCTTC
CDR3 protein: CSVVDSSNYGYTF

V gene: TRBV11-2
J gene: TRBJ2-7
D gene: TRBD1
clone size: NA
CDR3 DNA: TGTGCCAGCAGCTTTTCCGGGACAGGGGCCGAATACGAGCAGTACTTC
CDR3 protein: CASSFSGTGAEYEQYF

V gene: TRBV6-1
J gene: TRBJ2-2
D gene: NA
clone size: many
CDR3 DNA: TGTGCCAGCAGTGAAGCGGCAGCCGGGGAGCTGTTTTTT
CDR3 protein: CASSEAAAGELFF

V gene: TRBV2
J gene: TRBJ2-5
D gene: TRBD2
clone size: many
CDR3 DNA: TGTGCCAGCAGAAACCTAGCGGGACAAGAGACCCAGTACTTC
CDR3 protein: CASRNLAGQETQYF

V gene: TRBV6-5
J gene: TRBJ1-1
D gene: NA
clone size: many
CDR3 DNA: TGTGCCACCGACGCGAGCCCCATGGGGCGGGGGAACACTGAAGCTTTCTTT
CDR3 protein: CATDASPMGRGNTEAFF